The sequence of this T cell receptor beta chain was determined in a study of T cell repertoires in cytomegalovirus infection. Study-wide context: The public TCR beta signatures pointed to both CMV infection and matching HLA type. Whole-study findings and limits: Identification of carriers of CMV plus the relevant HLA was performed using cumulative public TCR beta family frequency. Dominant in the ex vivo response were TCR beta clonotypes restricted by HLA-C and specific for CMV.

J was trimmed by 7 bases and V by 2 bases; bases with no gene match: 11. CDR1 and CDR2 (germline): SGHKS, YYEKEE (reference sequence). This CDR3 has 16 residues. In regard to this clonotype: What it binds is not known.

TCRdb re-called the reads with MiXCR, one entry per CDR3 protein. The sample lists about 700,000 distinct CDR3 sequences, roughly 33% occurring once. The TCR was taken from a human donor in good health (CMV status not recorded). Some clones in this sample may be carry-over from other donors' samples. The material was cultured PBMCs, obtained from culture after CMV antigen stimulation. The chain uses TRBV5-5 and TRBJ1-5; TRBD1 matches at 8 bases. This chain's CDR3 is CASSFSGQGANQPQHF. The DNA of the CDR3 is TGTGCCAGCAGCTTCTCCGGACAGGGCGCTAACCAGCCCCAGCATTTT.